Listed below are T cell receptor beta chains from one sample, sequenced in a study of blood T cell repertoires in COVID-19. TCRdb's table, derived via immunoSEQ multiplex PCR, lists solely in-frame clones and lacks some. Of 150,000 to 200,000 clones in the sample, more than 75% were seen once. Sequenced input: PBMCs or T cells enriched from blood (not recorded which). These receptors were taken from a woman aged 50 to 60 who had recovered from COVID-19. Each CDR3 is given with its conserved first and last residue. The order of the fields is CDR3 length, D gene, V gene, clone size, J gene, CDR3 protein, CDR3 DNA. D genes are given only for firm matches. Expanded clones are given a class, and other clones once, few, many or no size at all.

len: 13; d_gene: NA; v_gene: TRBV29-1; abundance: NA; j_gene: TRBJ2-1; CDR3aa: CSVDSRVNNEQFF; CDR3nt: TGCAGCGTTGACTCGCGGGTTAACAATGAGCAGTTCTTC
len: 17; d_gene: NA; v_gene: TRBV21-1; abundance: NA; j_gene: TRBJ1-3; CDR3aa: CASSDWTEHSSGNTIYF; CDR3nt: TGTGCCAGCAGCGACTGGACAGAGCACTCCTCTGGAAACACCATATATTTT
len: 15; d_gene: TRBD1; v_gene: TRBV3-1/TRBV3-2; abundance: NA; j_gene: TRBJ1-5; CDR3aa: CASSPFGQGNQPQHF; CDR3nt: TGTGCCAGCAGCCCATTCGGACAGGGGAATCAGCCCCAGCATTTT
len: 14; d_gene: NA; v_gene: TRBV14; abundance: NA; j_gene: TRBJ2-5; CDR3aa: CASSQDRVRDTQYF; CDR3nt: TGTGCCAGCAGCCAAGATCGGGTAAGAGACACCCAGTACTTC
len: 18; d_gene: TRBD2; v_gene: TRBV18; abundance: NA; j_gene: TRBJ2-2; CDR3aa: CASSPRTSGARGTGELFF; CDR3nt: TGTGCCAGCTCACCTCGGACTAGCGGTGCCCGGGGCACCGGGGAGCTGTTTTTT
len: 17; d_gene: TRBD2; v_gene: TRBV7-8; abundance: NA; j_gene: TRBJ2-7; CDR3aa: CASSPPDRTSGTYEQYF; CDR3nt: TGTGCCAGCAGCCCCCCGGACCGGACTAGCGGGACCTACGAGCAGTACTTC
len: 16; d_gene: NA; v_gene: TRBV28; abundance: NA; j_gene: TRBJ2-4; CDR3aa: CASSFEGTLVGNIQYF; CDR3nt: TGTGCCAGCAGTTTTGAGGGAACGTTAGTCGGAAACATTCAGTACTTC
len: 17; d_gene: TRBD1; v_gene: TRBV16; abundance: few; j_gene: TRBJ1-2; CDR3aa: CASSQSYSGTGDYGYTF; CDR3nt: TGTGCCAGCAGCCAATCGTACTCCGGGACAGGGGATTATGGCTACACCTTC
len: 16; d_gene: NA; v_gene: TRBV7-8; abundance: NA; j_gene: TRBJ2-5; CDR3aa: CASSPRSSGGGETQYF; CDR3nt: TGTGCCAGCAGCCCTCGTAGTAGCGGAGGTGGAGAGACCCAGTACTTC
len: 14; d_gene: NA; v_gene: TRBV5-6; abundance: once; j_gene: TRBJ1-1; CDR3aa: CASSLLGRRIEAFF; CDR3nt: TGTGCCAGCAGCTTATTAGGTCGGAGGATCGAAGCTTTCTTT
len: 14; d_gene: NA; v_gene: TRBV7-9; abundance: NA; j_gene: TRBJ1-1; CDR3aa: CASSLNGGLSEAFF; CDR3nt: TGTGCCAGCAGCTTAAATGGGGGGTTGAGTGAAGCTTTCTTT
len: 16; d_gene: TRBD1; v_gene: TRBV5-5; abundance: once; j_gene: TRBJ1-3; CDR3aa: CASSWRTGQAGNTIYF; CDR3nt: TGTGCCAGCAGCTGGAGGACAGGGCAGGCTGGAAACACCATATATTTT
len: 20; d_gene: TRBD2; v_gene: TRBV28; abundance: NA; j_gene: TRBJ2-7; CDR3aa: CASSFPHMRLAGGRSYEQYF; CDR3nt: TGTGCCAGCAGTTTTCCACATATGCGCCTAGCGGGAGGGAGATCCTACGAGCAGTACTTC
len: 16; d_gene: NA; v_gene: TRBV6-5; abundance: NA; j_gene: TRBJ2-6; CDR3aa: CASSYSGRLGANVLTF; CDR3nt: TGTGCCAGCAGTTACTCGGGGCGGCTAGGGGCCAACGTCCTGACTTTC
len: 14; d_gene: TRBD2; v_gene: TRBV3-1/TRBV3-2; abundance: NA; j_gene: TRBJ2-1; CDR3aa: CASSHSGRLNEQFF; CDR3nt: TGTGCCAGCAGTCATAGCGGGAGACTCAATGAGCAGTTCTTC
len: 21; d_gene: TRBD2; v_gene: TRBV18; abundance: NA; j_gene: TRBJ2-2; CDR3aa: CASSEAIRPRLAGGTGGELFF; CDR3nt: TGTGCCAGCTCAGAGGCCATCCGTCCGAGACTAGCGGGAGGGACCGGCGGGGAGCTGTTTTTT
len: 17; d_gene: TRBD1; v_gene: TRBV7-8; abundance: NA; j_gene: TRBJ1-5; CDR3aa: CASSLGQIDYSNQPQHF; CDR3nt: TGTGCCAGCAGCTTGGGACAGATCGACTATAGCAATCAGCCCCAGCATTTT
len: 16; d_gene: NA; v_gene: TRBV28; abundance: NA; j_gene: TRBJ1-5; CDR3aa: CASSPGYSYSNQPQHF; CDR3nt: TGTGCCAGCAGCCCGGGATACTCATATAGCAATCAGCCCCAGCATTTT
len: 12; d_gene: NA; v_gene: TRBV28; abundance: NA; j_gene: TRBJ2-2; CDR3aa: CASSLTGRMVFF; CDR3nt: TGTGCCAGCAGTTTAACAGGCCGGATGGTGTTTTTT
len: 10; d_gene: NA; v_gene: TRBV20-1; abundance: NA; j_gene: TRBJ2-1; CDR3aa: CRPEGNEQFF; CDR3nt: TGCAGGCCCGAGGGCAATGAGCAGTTCTTC
len: 16; d_gene: TRBD1; v_gene: TRBV6-6; abundance: NA; j_gene: TRBJ2-7; CDR3aa: CASSYPDRVVSYEQYF; CDR3nt: TGTGCCAGCAGTTACCCGGACAGGGTTGTCTCCTACGAGCAGTACTTC
len: 15; d_gene: NA; v_gene: TRBV7-6; abundance: once; j_gene: TRBJ2-5; CDR3aa: CASRRFGGVAETQYF; CDR3nt: TGTGCCAGCAGACGGTTTGGCGGGGTGGCTGAGACCCAGTACTTC
len: 15; d_gene: NA; v_gene: TRBV5-6; abundance: once; j_gene: TRBJ1-4; CDR3aa: CASSRRQAVYEKLFF; CDR3nt: TGTGCCAGCAGCAGAAGACAGGCGGTCTATGAAAAACTGTTTTTT
len: 18; d_gene: NA; v_gene: TRBV3-1/TRBV3-2; abundance: NA; j_gene: TRBJ1-5; CDR3aa: CASSHRPVRADSNQPQHF; CDR3nt: TGTGCCAGCAGCCATCGCCCGGTGAGGGCGGATAGCAATCAGCCCCAGCATTTT
len: 15; d_gene: NA; v_gene: TRBV5-5; abundance: once; j_gene: TRBJ2-2; CDR3aa: CASSLRAGGTGELFF; CDR3nt: TGTGCCAGCAGCTTGAGGGCAGGGGGGACCGGGGAGCTGTTTTTT
len: 13; d_gene: TRBD1; v_gene: TRBV5-1; abundance: NA; j_gene: TRBJ1-1; CDR3aa: CASSLTGGTEAFF; CDR3nt: TGCGCCAGCAGCTTGACAGGGGGCACTGAAGCTTTCTTT
len: 15; d_gene: NA; v_gene: TRBV25-1; abundance: NA; j_gene: TRBJ2-5; CDR3aa: CASSNSGLLEETQYF; CDR3nt: TGTGCCAGCAGTAACTCAGGACTATTAGAAGAGACCCAGTACTTC
len: 17; d_gene: NA; v_gene: TRBV7-3; abundance: NA; j_gene: TRBJ2-7; CDR3aa: CASSLYLGPNNGGEQYF; CDR3nt: TGTGCCAGCAGCTTATATCTCGGACCCAATAACGGGGGCGAGCAGTACTTC
len: 15; d_gene: NA; v_gene: TRBV13; abundance: NA; j_gene: TRBJ2-6; CDR3aa: CASSFFSSGANVLTF; CDR3nt: TGTGCCAGCAGCTTCTTTTCCTCTGGGGCCAACGTCCTGACTTTC
len: 13; d_gene: NA; v_gene: TRBV12-3/TRBV12-4; abundance: many; j_gene: TRBJ1-3; CDR3aa: CASSLAAGNTIYF; CDR3nt: TGTGCCAGCAGTTTGGCGGCTGGAAACACCATATATTTT
len: 13; d_gene: NA; v_gene: TRBV24-1; abundance: NA; j_gene: TRBJ1-1; CDR3aa: CATVGQQNTEAFF; CDR3nt: TGTGCCACCGTTGGACAGCAGAACACTGAAGCTTTCTTT
len: 16; d_gene: NA; v_gene: TRBV11-1; abundance: NA; j_gene: TRBJ2-1; CDR3aa: CASVPTWPTSYNEQFF; CDR3nt: TGTGCCAGCGTCCCCACATGGCCCACCTCCTACAATGAGCAGTTCTTC
len: 15; d_gene: TRBD2; v_gene: TRBV9; abundance: NA; j_gene: TRBJ2-3; CDR3aa: CASSRTSGMVDTQYF; CDR3nt: TGTGCCAGCAGCCGGACTAGCGGGATGGTAGATACGCAGTATTTT
len: 15; d_gene: TRBD1; v_gene: TRBV7-9; abundance: NA; j_gene: TRBJ2-7; CDR3aa: CASSLRTGGFSEQYF; CDR3nt: TGTGCCAGCAGCCTGAGGACAGGGGGCTTCTCCGAGCAGTACTTC
len: 14; d_gene: TRBD1; v_gene: TRBV3-1/TRBV3-2; abundance: NA; j_gene: TRBJ2-3; CDR3aa: CASSPDRATDTQYF; CDR3nt: TGTGCCAGCAGCCCCGACAGGGCAACAGATACGCAGTATTTT
len: 13; d_gene: TRBD1; v_gene: TRBV6-4; abundance: once; j_gene: TRBJ1-5; CDR3aa: CASSDQTGQPQHF; CDR3nt: TGTGCCAGCAGTGACCAGACAGGGCAGCCCCAGCATTTT
len: 16; d_gene: NA; v_gene: TRBV7-9; abundance: few; j_gene: TRBJ2-2; CDR3aa: CASSLSPSPNTGELFF; CDR3nt: TGTGCCAGCAGCTTATCGCCTAGCCCGAACACCGGGGAGCTGTTTTTT
len: 14; d_gene: TRBD1; v_gene: TRBV11-2; abundance: NA; j_gene: TRBJ2-1; CDR3aa: CASSSLDRIDEQFF; CDR3nt: TGTGCCAGCAGCTCTCTGGACAGGATCGATGAGCAGTTCTTC
len: 14; d_gene: TRBD2; v_gene: TRBV18; abundance: NA; j_gene: TRBJ2-5; CDR3aa: CASSPRGGEETQYF; CDR3nt: TGTGCCAGCTCACCCCGGGGGGGAGAAGAGACCCAGTACTTC
len: 14; d_gene: NA; v_gene: TRBV3-1/TRBV3-2; abundance: many; j_gene: TRBJ1-2; CDR3aa: CASSQGKRGWGYTF; CDR3nt: TGTGCCAGCAGCCAGGGTAAGCGCGGTTGGGGCTACACCTTC
len: 18; d_gene: TRBD2; v_gene: TRBV4-1; abundance: NA; j_gene: TRBJ2-1; CDR3aa: CASSQVSSGRYSYNEQFF; CDR3nt: TGCGCCAGCAGCCAAGTTTCTAGCGGGCGCTACTCCTACAATGAGCAGTTCTTC
len: 15; d_gene: TRBD1; v_gene: TRBV7-8; abundance: few; j_gene: TRBJ1-5; CDR3aa: CASSIDRESNQPQHF; CDR3nt: TGTGCCAGCAGCATAGACAGGGAGAGCAATCAGCCCCAGCATTTT
len: 15; d_gene: NA; v_gene: TRBV9; abundance: NA; j_gene: TRBJ1-3; CDR3aa: CASSVSRYSGNTIYF; CDR3nt: TGTGCCAGCAGCGTATCTAGATACTCTGGAAACACCATATATTTT
len: 13; d_gene: NA; v_gene: TRBV30; abundance: NA; j_gene: TRBJ1-2; CDR3aa: CAWSLPRRGGYTF; CDR3nt: TGTGCCTGGAGTCTACCGAGGCGGGGCGGCTACACCTTC
len: 18; d_gene: TRBD2; v_gene: TRBV4-2; abundance: few; j_gene: TRBJ2-3; CDR3aa: CASSTLGGGLAGADTQYF; CDR3nt: TGTGCCAGCAGCACTTTAGGAGGGGGGCTAGCGGGAGCAGATACGCAGTATTTT
len: 16; d_gene: NA; v_gene: TRBV2; abundance: NA; j_gene: TRBJ2-3; CDR3aa: CASSDKWERGTDTQYF; CDR3nt: TGTGCCAGCAGTGATAAGTGGGAGAGGGGCACAGATACGCAGTATTTT
len: 16; d_gene: NA; v_gene: TRBV9; abundance: NA; j_gene: TRBJ2-3; CDR3aa: CASSTAPSINGDTQYF; CDR3nt: TGTGCCAGCAGCACAGCCCCTAGCATAAACGGTGATACGCAGTATTTT
len: 14; d_gene: NA; v_gene: TRBV7-9; abundance: NA; j_gene: TRBJ1-1; CDR3aa: CASSTGPGGTEAFF; CDR3nt: TGTGCCAGCAGCACAGGACCCGGGGGGACTGAAGCTTTCTTT
len: 15; d_gene: TRBD1; v_gene: TRBV5-1; abundance: NA; j_gene: TRBJ1-1; CDR3aa: CASSLAGQGAIEAFF; CDR3nt: TGCGCCAGCAGCTTGGCGGGACAGGGGGCGATTGAAGCTTTCTTT
len: 14; d_gene: TRBD1; v_gene: TRBV20-1; abundance: few; j_gene: TRBJ1-1; CDR3aa: CSASRQGVNTEAFF; CDR3nt: TGCAGTGCTAGTCGACAGGGGGTGAACACTGAAGCTTTCTTT
len: 15; d_gene: NA; v_gene: TRBV4-1; abundance: NA; j_gene: TRBJ1-2; CDR3aa: CASSQNPSDPGGYTF; CDR3nt: TGCGCCAGCAGCCAAAACCCCAGCGACCCCGGGGGCTACACCTTC
len: 13; d_gene: NA; v_gene: TRBV5-1; abundance: NA; j_gene: TRBJ1-1; CDR3aa: CASNGESYTEAFF; CDR3nt: TGCGCCAGCAACGGTGAATCGTACACTGAAGCTTTCTTT